The present T cell receptor beta chain was sequenced within a study of CD8 T cells in ankylosing spondylitis. This clonotype was counted ten times or more. Germline values: CDR1 SGDLS, CDR2 YYNGEE. This CDR3 has 18 amino acids. V was cut by 0 bases and J by 8 bases, with 26 bases left in between. Construction of TCR beta libraries was performed using quantitative 5'-RACE with molecular barcodes. TCRdb re-called the 5' RACE reads through MiXCR, storing one row per CDR3 protein. The table lists about 35,000 distinct CDR3 sequences, 3% of them singletons. Sequenced: blood, either unsorted or a sorted T cell fraction (not recorded which). The V call is TRBV9, the J call TRBJ1-2; D call uncertain. This receptor was identified in a male donor with ankylosing spondylitis or in good health (not recorded which). CDR3 residues: CASSVEVSLLDGVGGYTF. The CDR3 DNA is TGTGCCAGCAGCGTAGAGGTCAGCCTGCTTGATGGTGTGGGGGGCTACACCTTC.